This T cell receptor (beta chain) comes out of a study of cytomegalovirus exposure and HLA in healthy donors (TCRdb year 2017). Regarding the study in general: According to a later analysis, one platform produced both the approximately 110 validation repertoires and the roughly 650 repertoires of the first cohort. Along with the approximately 620-subject first cohort, a separate validation cohort of some 130 different subjects was used. The study aimed to test whether signatures of past pathogen exposure could be identified by cataloging public T cell receptors. The study combined high-throughput TCR immunosequencing, statistical association of individual TCRs with disease status, and machine learning to predict cytomegalovirus infection status.

From the germline V gene, CDR1 is SGDLS and CDR2 is YYNGEE. CDR3 length: 12 amino acids, cysteine to phenylalanine. Just CDR3 DNA is preserved here, 36 bases in frame from base 1. V is trimmed back by 0 bases and J by 11 bases, and the junction contains 1 base that no gene match accounts for. The receptor library was made with the immunoSEQ multiplex PCR assay. The paper's processing steps were these. A statistical classification framework was developed to diagnose cytomegalovirus status using the catalog of TCR beta chain sequences. TCRdb provides this immuneACCESS table in a form limited to in-frame rearrangements. Some clones are lacking; in checked studies, under half of them reflect an unresolved V gene, and why the rest are absent is not known. The V and J calls and clone size are taken from that table; D and trimming were inferred from the DNA. Here the sample has approximately 200,000 clones; roughly 84% occur a single time. The ten largest clones add up to roughly 13% of the sample.

Separate from the roughly 650-subject first cohort, the validation cohort of 120 subjects was the group to which the donors belonged. About this clone itself: The specificity of this receptor is unknown. The record has no base qualities; no much larger clone is one base away.

Paper-wide results and their limitations: The study listed 150 to 200 TCR beta chains as associated with cytomegalovirus. The authors suggested that the approach could potentially be extended to other disease states and immunological phenotypes. Most TCR sequences were observed very rarely across donors, whereas some public TCRs were present in many individuals. Cytomegalovirus status was reported to be diagnosed by the classifier with high specificity and sensitivity in both the original and validation cohorts. In vitro tests confirmed that a few of the cytomegalovirus-associated TCR beta chains recognize cytomegalovirus antigens. Of the cluster scores, around 95% were above 0 in a later analysis, which found that TCRs clustered in the first cohort also tended to co-occur in the 95 to 150 validation repertoires. A later analysis lacked HLA typing for the validation cohort, so it scored co-occurrence in that cohort across all 120 repertoires.

The sample consisted of PBMCs. The sequence came from a young woman in good health and CMV-seropositive. The rearranged chain carries TRBV9 and TRBJ1-1; TRBD1 fits 10 bases in the junction. The DNA sequence follows: TGTGCCAGCAGCGTAGGACAGGGGGCCGCTTTCTTT. It encodes CASSVGQGAAFF.